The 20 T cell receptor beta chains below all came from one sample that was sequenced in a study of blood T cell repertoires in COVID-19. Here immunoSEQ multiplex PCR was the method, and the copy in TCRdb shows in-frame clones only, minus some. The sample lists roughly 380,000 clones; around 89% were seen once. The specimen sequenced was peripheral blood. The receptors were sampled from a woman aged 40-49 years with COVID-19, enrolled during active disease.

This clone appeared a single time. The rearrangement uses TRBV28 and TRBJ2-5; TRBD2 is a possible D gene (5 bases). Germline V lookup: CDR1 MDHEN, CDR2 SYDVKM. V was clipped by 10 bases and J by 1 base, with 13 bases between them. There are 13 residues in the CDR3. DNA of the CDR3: TGTGCCACTGTAGAGGGCACCCAAGAGACCCAGTACTTC. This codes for CATVEGTQETQYF.

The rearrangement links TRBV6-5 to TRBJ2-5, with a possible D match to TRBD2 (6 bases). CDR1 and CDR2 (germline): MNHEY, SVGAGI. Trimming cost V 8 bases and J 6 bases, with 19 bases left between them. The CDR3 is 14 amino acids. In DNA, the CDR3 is TGTGCCAGCGGCGCGGCGGGGCTAGGGAAGACCCAGTACTTC. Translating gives CASGAAGLGKTQYF.

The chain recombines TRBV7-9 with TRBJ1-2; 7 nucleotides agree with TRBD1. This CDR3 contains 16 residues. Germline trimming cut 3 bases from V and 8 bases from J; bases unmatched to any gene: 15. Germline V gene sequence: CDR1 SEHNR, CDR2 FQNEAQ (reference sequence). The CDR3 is CASSFDRAPGSKGYTF. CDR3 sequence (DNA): TGTGCCAGCAGCTTCGACAGGGCCCCTGGTTCTAAGGGCTACACCTTC.

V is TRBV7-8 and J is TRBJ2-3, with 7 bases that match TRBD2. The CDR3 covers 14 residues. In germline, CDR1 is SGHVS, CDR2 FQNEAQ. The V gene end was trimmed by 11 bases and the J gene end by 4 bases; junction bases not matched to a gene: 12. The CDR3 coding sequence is TGTGCCGGGGGGGGTCCCCTATCCTCAGATACGCAGTATTTT. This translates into CAGGGPLSSDTQYF.

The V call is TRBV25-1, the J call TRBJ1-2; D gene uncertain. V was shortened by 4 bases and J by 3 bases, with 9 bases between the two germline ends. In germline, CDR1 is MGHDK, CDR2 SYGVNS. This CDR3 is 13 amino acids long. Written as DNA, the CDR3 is TGTGCCAGCAGTGGTCAGTTGTACTATGGCTACACCTTC. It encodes CASSGQLYYGYTF.

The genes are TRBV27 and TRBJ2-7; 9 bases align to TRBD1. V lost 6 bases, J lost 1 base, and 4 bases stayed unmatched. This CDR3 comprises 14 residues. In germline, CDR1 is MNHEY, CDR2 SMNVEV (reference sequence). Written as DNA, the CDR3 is TGTGCCAGCAGAACAGGGGGCAGGTCCTACGAGCAGTACTTC. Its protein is CASRTGGRSYEQYF.

The CDR3 nucleotides read TGTGCCAGCAGGGGCCAAGGGGAAGGCTACACCTTC. Translated, it gives CASRGQGEGYTF. V usage is TRBV7-9 and J usage is TRBJ1-2, with a weak D call TRBD1 (5 bases). In germline, CDR1 is SEHNR, CDR2 FQNEAQ (reference sequence). The CDR3 is made up of 12 amino acids. V lost 6 bases to trimming and J lost 8 bases, with 13 bases between them. Complete variable domain (other parts from reference TRBV7-9 and TRBJ1-2): DTGVSQNPRHKITKRGQNVTFRCDPISEHNRLYWYRQTLGQGPEFLTYFQNEAQLEKSRLLSDRFSAERPKGSFSTLEIQRTEQGDSAMYLCASRGQGEGYTFGSGTRLTVV.

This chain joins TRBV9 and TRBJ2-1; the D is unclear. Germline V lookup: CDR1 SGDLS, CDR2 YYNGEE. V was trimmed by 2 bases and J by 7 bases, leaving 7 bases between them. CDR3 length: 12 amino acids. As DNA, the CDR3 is TGTGCCAGCAGCGTTACATGGAATGAGCAGTTCTTC. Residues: CASSVTWNEQFF.

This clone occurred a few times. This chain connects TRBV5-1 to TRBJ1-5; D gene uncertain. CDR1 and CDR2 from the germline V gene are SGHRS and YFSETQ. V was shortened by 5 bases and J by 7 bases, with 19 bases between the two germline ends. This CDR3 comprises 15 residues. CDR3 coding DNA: TGCGCCAGCAGAGAAGGCTCTGGGTGGGAGCAGCCCCAGCATTTT. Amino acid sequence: CASREGSGWEQPQHF.

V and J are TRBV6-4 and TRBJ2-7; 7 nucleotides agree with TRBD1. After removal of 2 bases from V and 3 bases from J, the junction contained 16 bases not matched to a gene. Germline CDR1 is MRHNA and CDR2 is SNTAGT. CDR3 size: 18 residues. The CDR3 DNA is TGTGCCAGCAGTGACCCAGACCACCGAGACAGGGACCTCTACGAGCAGTACTTC. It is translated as CASSDPDHRDRDLYEQYF.

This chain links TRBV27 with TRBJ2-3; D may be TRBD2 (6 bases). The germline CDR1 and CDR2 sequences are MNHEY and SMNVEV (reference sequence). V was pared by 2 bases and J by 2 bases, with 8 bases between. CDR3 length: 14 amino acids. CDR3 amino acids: CASSLGLLTDTQYF. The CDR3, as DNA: TGTGCCAGCAGTTTAGGACTACTCACAGATACGCAGTATTTT.

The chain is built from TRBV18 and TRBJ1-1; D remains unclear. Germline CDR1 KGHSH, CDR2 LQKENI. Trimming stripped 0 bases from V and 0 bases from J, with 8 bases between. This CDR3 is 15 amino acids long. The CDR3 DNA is TGTGCCAGCTCACCACCGGTCGGGGTGAACACTGAAGCTTTCTTT. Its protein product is CASSPPVGVNTEAFF.

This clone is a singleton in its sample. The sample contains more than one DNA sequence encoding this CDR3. CDR3 in DNA: TGTGCCAGCAGCGTCGGCCAGGACACTGAAGCTTTCTTT. Encoded protein: CASSVGQDTEAFF. The chain couples TRBV9 to TRBJ1-1; D unresolved. This CDR3 comprises 13 residues. Trimming shortened V by 2 bases and J by 3 bases, and 8 bases separated the two germline ends. Germline-derived CDR1 and CDR2 are SGDLS and YYNGEE.

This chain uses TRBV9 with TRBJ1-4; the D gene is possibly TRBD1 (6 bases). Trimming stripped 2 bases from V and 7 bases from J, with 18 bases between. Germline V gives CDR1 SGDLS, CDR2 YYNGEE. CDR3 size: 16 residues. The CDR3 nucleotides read TGTGCCAGCAGCGTTGGGCCACAGGGATATGGTGAAAAACTGTTTTTT. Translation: CASSVGPQGYGEKLFF.

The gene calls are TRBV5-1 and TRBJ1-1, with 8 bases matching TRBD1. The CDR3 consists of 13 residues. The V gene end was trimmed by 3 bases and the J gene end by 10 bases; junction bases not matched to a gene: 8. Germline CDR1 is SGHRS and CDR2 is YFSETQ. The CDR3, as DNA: TGCGCCAGCAGCTCCGGACAGGGTATTTCAGCTTTCTTT. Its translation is CASSSGQGISAFF. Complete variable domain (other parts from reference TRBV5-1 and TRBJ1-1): KAGVTQTPRYLIKTRGQQVTLSCSPISGHRSVSWYQQTPGQGLQFLFEYFSETQRNKGNFPGRFSGRQFSNSRSEMNVSTLELGDSALYLCASSSGQGISAFFGQGTRLTVV.

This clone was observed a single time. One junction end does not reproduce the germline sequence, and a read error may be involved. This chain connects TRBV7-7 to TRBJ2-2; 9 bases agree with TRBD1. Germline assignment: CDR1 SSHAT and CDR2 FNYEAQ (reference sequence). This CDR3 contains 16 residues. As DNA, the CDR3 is TGTGCTAGCAGCTCAAGCCGGACAGGGGTTACCGGGGAGCTGTTTTTT. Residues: CASSSSRTGVTGELFF.

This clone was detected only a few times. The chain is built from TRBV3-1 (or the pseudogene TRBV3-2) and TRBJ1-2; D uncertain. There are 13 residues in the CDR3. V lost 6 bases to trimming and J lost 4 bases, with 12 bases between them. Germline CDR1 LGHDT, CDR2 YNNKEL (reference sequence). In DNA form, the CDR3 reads TGTGCCAGCAGTGCCCCGGGATTCTATGGCTACACCTTC. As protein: CASSAPGFYGYTF.

The CDR3, as DNA: TGTGCCAGCAGCCCTGCGGAGGGGCGGACCACAGATACGCAGTATTTT. Amino acids: CASSPAEGRTTDTQYF. The rearrangement links TRBV5-4 to TRBJ2-3; perhaps TRBD2 as D (6 bases). Trimming took 4 bases from V and 2 from J, leaving 17 bases between them. Germline V lookup: CDR1 SGHNT, CDR2 YYREEE (reference sequence). The CDR3 covers 16 residues.

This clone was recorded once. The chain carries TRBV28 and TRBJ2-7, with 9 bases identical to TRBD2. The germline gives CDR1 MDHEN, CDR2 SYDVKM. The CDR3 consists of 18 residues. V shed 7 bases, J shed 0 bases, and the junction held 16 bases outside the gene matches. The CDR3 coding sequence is TGTGCCAGCACGCACAGTTGGCTAGCGGGGAAGTACTCCTACGAGCAGTACTTC. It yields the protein CASTHSWLAGKYSYEQYF.

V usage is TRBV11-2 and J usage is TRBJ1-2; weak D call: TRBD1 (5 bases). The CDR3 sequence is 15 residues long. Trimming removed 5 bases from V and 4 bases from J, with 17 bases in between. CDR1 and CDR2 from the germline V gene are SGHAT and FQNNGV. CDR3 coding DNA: TGTGCCAGCAGCCCGAGCCGGGACTCCTCCTATGGCTACACCTTC. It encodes CASSPSRDSSYGYTF.